The sample holds a few counts of the clone carrying this T cell receptor (beta chain). Antigen specificity is unknown. Treatment meaning: approximately 9-day PBMC culture with coronavirus spike peptide pools or control peptides (ViraFEST assay). ViraFEST relied on peptide pools to expand antigen-specific T cells; the TCRs were sequenced afterward. Sequenced with the Oncomine TCR Beta short-read assay was DNA taken from cultured CD4+ T cells. The genomic DNA was obtained from cultured CD4+ T cells by extraction with the QIAamp micro DNA kit. In TCRdb, the PCR reads were re-called with MiXCR into one record per CDR3 protein. Seen here are 25,000 to 30,000 distinct CDR3 sequences, about 50% observed once, and the top ten hold roughly 27%. This record comes from a study of vaccination and CD4 T cells after COVID-19. Overall study context: From HCoV-229E, HCoV-OC43, HCoV-NL63 and SARS-CoV-2, overlapping spike peptides were used to stimulate the cells.

Study observations and caveats: Convalescent patients showed a median 86.3% of reactive clones that were seen only post-vaccination.

Germline values: CDR1 GTSNPN, CDR2 SVGIG (reference sequence). This CDR3 has 14 amino acids. Germline trimming cut 1 base from V and 5 bases from J; bases unmatched to any gene: 5. V gene TRBV30 combines with J gene TRBJ2-5; 9 nucleotides agree with TRBD1. Sequencing was performed on CD4+ T cells from blood, cultured in vitro, taken before SARS-CoV-2 vaccination. The TCR comes from a human donor who received a COVID-19 vaccine. CDR3 coding DNA: TGTGCCTGGAGTGACGACAGGGGGAGGGAGACCCAGTACTTC. Translated: CAWSDDRGRETQYF.